This T cell receptor beta chain was retrieved from a study of T cell responses to AZD1222 COVID-19 vaccine. This CDR3 is built from 14 residues. The V gene end was trimmed by 8 bases and the J gene end by 3 bases; junction bases not matched to a gene: 5. Germline V gene data show CDR1 as SGHAT and CDR2 as FQDESV (reference sequence). The assay was immunoSEQ multiplex PCR, and TCRdb's table has in-frame clones only and misses some. Among about 140,000 clones listed, 75% to 95% were seen once. In regard to this clone: Its specificity is unknown.

General study results and limits: Baseline seropositivity occurred in only six AZD1222 recipients. The study found vaccine-associated CD4 TCRs spanning spike, dominant at 160-218 and 743-854.

The rearrangement links TRBV11-1 to TRBJ2-2, with TRBD1 matching over 8 bases. Sample: peripheral blood, taken on day 0 of AZD1222 vaccination. This TCR was sampled from an adult in good health. The CDR3 region has the DNA TGTGCCAGCCGCAGGGGGCTCGACACCGGGGAGCTGTTTTTT. Protein: CASRRGLDTGELFF.